The clone carrying this T cell receptor beta chain was detected a few times. Its target is unknown. This entry is derived from a study of OX40 agonist ivuxolimab in advanced cancers. Study summary: Dose-escalation cases comprised hepatocellular carcinoma, melanoma, renal cell or head and neck cancer. General study results and limits: CD4+ and CD8+ blood T cells expanded clonally by week 6 at 0.1 to 3.0 mg/kg. The study found that CD8+ T cells averaged more expanded clones than CD4+.

The CDR3 contains 13 residues. CDR1 is MDHEN and CDR2 is SYDVKM in the germline V gene. The ends were cut back, 5 bases at V and 4 bases at J, with 11 bases in the middle. Only in-frame clones appear in the TCRdb table, and some are missing; sequencing was by immunoSEQ multiplex PCR. Among approximately 98,000 clones listed, more than 80% were seen once. This sequence originates from an adult with an advanced solid tumor such as melanoma, head and neck, liver or kidney cancer. Sequenced material: CD4+ or CD8+ T cells sorted from blood, taken in a trial of the OX40 agonist ivuxolimab. The rearrangement joins TRBV28 to TRBJ1-2, with unresolved D. The DNA for the CDR3 is TGTGCCAGCAGTGCCCCCCCAGCCTATGGCTACACCTTC. It encodes CASSAPPAYGYTF.